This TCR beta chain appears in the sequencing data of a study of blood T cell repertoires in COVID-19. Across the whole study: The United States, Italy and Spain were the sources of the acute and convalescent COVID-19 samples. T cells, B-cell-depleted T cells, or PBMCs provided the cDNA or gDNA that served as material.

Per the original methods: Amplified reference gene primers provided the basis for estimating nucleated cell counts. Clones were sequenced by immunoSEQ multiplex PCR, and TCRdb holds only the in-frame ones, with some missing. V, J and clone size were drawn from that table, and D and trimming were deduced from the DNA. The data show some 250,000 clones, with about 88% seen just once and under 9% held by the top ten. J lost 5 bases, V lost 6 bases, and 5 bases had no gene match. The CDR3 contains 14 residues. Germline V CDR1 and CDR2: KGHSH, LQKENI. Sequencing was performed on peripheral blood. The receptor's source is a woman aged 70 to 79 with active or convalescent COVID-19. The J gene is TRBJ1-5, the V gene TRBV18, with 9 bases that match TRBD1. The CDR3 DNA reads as TGTGCCAGCTCGGGACAGGGTTACGATCAGCCCCAGCATTTT. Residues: CASSGQGYDQPQHF.